The source of this T cell receptor (beta chain) is a study of cytomegalovirus exposure and HLA in healthy donors. Study at large: Unique TCRs from HLA-typed donors, about 78 million of them, were held in an early data release.

This clone has just one count. Both 60 Vbeta primers and 13 Jbeta primers went into the PCR. Sequencing was performed with immunoSEQ multiplex PCR; in TCRdb, only in-frame clones are kept and a portion is missing. The sample consists of about 120,000 clones, roughly four fifths of them appearing once. Trimming took 0 bases from V and 4 from J, leaving 6 bases between them. CDR3 length: 13 residues. Germline V gene sequence: CDR1 MNHEY, CDR2 SMNVEV (reference sequence). This sequence was found in a male donor in good health and CMV-seropositive. Input material: PBMCs. The genes are TRBV27 and TRBJ2-5; D remains unclear. The CDR3 is CASSLSGGETQYF. CDR3 in DNA: TGTGCCAGCAGTTTATCCGGCGGAGAGACCCAGTACTTC.